One sample yielded the 26 T cell receptor beta chains listed below, sequenced in a study of blood T cell repertoires in COVID-19. Clones were read by immunoSEQ multiplex PCR, and TCRdb kept only the in-frame ones, dropping some. The repertoire has 200,000 to 300,000 clones, 75% to 85% of them found once; the top ten carry approximately 5.1%. The sample consisted of peripheral blood. The source of these receptors is a man in his forties or fifties with COVID-19, enrolled during active disease.

The chain uses TRBV4-2 and TRBJ1-2; D unresolved. The CDR3 has 17 residues. Germline CDR1 is LGHNA and CDR2 is YNFKEQ. V lost 0 bases and J 4 bases, leaving 18 bases between the germline ends. Written as DNA, the CDR3 is TGTGCCAGCAGCCAAGATATACTACTCGAAAGAGGCTATGGCTACACCTTC. Protein sequence: CASSQDILLERGYGYTF.

The chain joins TRBV30 to TRBJ1-6; maybe TRBD1 (6 bases). The CDR3 runs to 13 residues. Germline lookup yields CDR1 GTSNPN and CDR2 SVGIG (reference sequence). The V end lost 1 base, the J end lost 13 bases, and 14 bases lay between the germline ends. The CDR3 coding sequence is TGTGCCTGGAGTGCAGGGGAGCAGACCCCCCTCCACTTT. Its translation: CAWSAGEQTPLHF.

The chain combines TRBV10-3 with TRBJ2-7, with a weak D call TRBD2 (5 bases). Germline V lookup: CDR1 ENHRY, CDR2 SYGVKD. The V end was cut by 11 bases, the J end by 7 bases, with 18 bases between. The CDR3 runs to 12 residues. This CDR3 reads CAVNPGLGEQYF. Written as DNA, the CDR3 is TGTGCCGTTAACCCAGGACTGGGGGAGCAGTACTTC.

The rearrangement joins TRBV11-1 to TRBJ2-1; D is perhaps TRBD2 (5 bases). The CDR3 totals 15 residues. The V gene's germline CDR1 is SGHAT and CDR2 FQDESV (reference sequence). V lost 1 base and J 7 bases, leaving 14 bases between the germline ends. CDR3 DNA: TGTGCCAGCAGCTTAGACAGCGGTGCGAGGAATGAGCAGTTCTTC. Its protein product is CASSLDSGARNEQFF.

This chain joins TRBV10-3 and TRBJ1-2, with 8 bases matching TRBD1. With V trimmed by 4 bases and J by 5 bases, 9 bases remained unmatched. CDR1 and CDR2 (germline): ENHRY, SYGVKD. This CDR3 is 15 amino acids long. Written as DNA, the CDR3 is TGTGCCATCAGTGTTGGGGACAGGTTGAGGTATGGCTACACCTTC. Translation gives CAISVGDRLRYGYTF.

V and J are TRBV7-3 and TRBJ1-2; no definite D call. Germline assignment: CDR1 SGHTA and CDR2 FQGTGA. CDR3 length: 13 amino acids. Trimming removed 2 bases from V and 8 bases from J, with 12 bases in between. The CDR3 bases are TGTGCCAGCAGCTTAGGCGGAATGAGAGGCTACACCTTC. It specifies CASSLGGMRGYTF.

The CDR3 DNA sequence: TGTGCCAGCAGTCGCCAGGGACAGCCGCTTTTTGAGCAGTACTTC. Translating gives CASSRQGQPLFEQYF. This chain links TRBV27 with TRBJ2-7, with 7 bases identical to TRBD1. J gave up 7 bases and V 5 bases, and 14 bases lay outside the gene matches. Germline CDR1 reads MNHEY; CDR2 reads SMNVEV (reference sequence). The CDR3 spans 15 residues.

The chain is built from TRBV5-8 and TRBJ1-2; no definite D call. The CDR3 length is 13 residues. Looked up from germline, CDR1 is SGHTS and CDR2 is YDEGEE. V dropped 2 bases and J dropped 1 base, with 6 bases sitting between them. The CDR3 DNA sequence: TGTGCCAGCAGCTTTGTCAGTAACTATGGCTACACCTTC. It yields the protein CASSFVSNYGYTF.

The CDR3 bases are TGTGCCAGCAGCAACAAGGGACTTAGCTCCTACGAGCAGTACTTC. Its translation is CASSNKGLSSYEQYF. The gene calls are TRBV21-1 and TRBJ2-7; the table calls TRBD2, which could not be checked here. TRBV21-1 is tagged as a pseudogene. The CDR3 length is 15 residues.

The chain joins TRBV27 to TRBJ1-3, with D uncertain. Germline-derived CDR1 and CDR2 are MNHEY and SMNVEV (reference sequence). This CDR3 is 14 amino acids long. Between the trimmed V and J ends, which lost 2 bases and 4 bases, there was a span of 9 bases. For the CDR3, the DNA is TGTGCCAGCAGTTTACAGGCGAGAGGAAACACCATATATTTT. This encodes CASSLQARGNTIYF.

The count of this clone is one. The chain joins TRBV7-9 to TRBJ2-7; D ambiguous. The germline gives CDR1 SEHNR, CDR2 FQNEAQ (reference sequence). The CDR3 runs to 11 residues. The V gene lost 0 bases and the J gene lost 5 bases, with 2 bases spanning the gap. The CDR3 DNA is TGTGCCAGCAGCTTAGCCAACGAGCAGTACTTC. The encoded protein is CASSLANEQYF.

A note on this clone: The sample contains more than one DNA sequence encoding this CDR3. The gene calls are TRBV5-1 and TRBJ1-1; D remains unclear. With 2 bases removed from V and 2 bases from J, the gap between germline ends came to 7 bases. From germline, CDR1 is SGHRS and CDR2 YFSETQ. CDR3 length: 13 amino acids. The CDR3 is CASSLTVNTEAFF. CDR3 bases: TGCGCCAGCAGCTTAACAGTAAACACTGAAGCTTTCTTT.

Written as DNA, the CDR3 is TGTGCCAGTAGTATAGCACACGGAGACTACGAGCAGTACTTC. This codes for CASSIAHGDYEQYF. V and J are TRBV19 and TRBJ2-7; D uncertain. The V and J ends lost 1 base and 3 bases respectively, with 10 bases between them. The CDR3 extends over 14 amino acids. CDR1 and CDR2 (germline): LNHDA, SQIVND (reference sequence).

The V gene is TRBV6-1, the J gene TRBJ2-5, with 8 bases matching TRBD2. V shed 1 base and J 2 bases; nucleotides not matched to a gene: 6. This CDR3 contains 16 residues. Germline CDR1 MNHNS, CDR2 SASEGT. CDR3 sequence reads: CASSEGVTSGQETQYF. The CDR3 nucleotides read TGTGCCAGCAGTGAAGGTGTTACTAGCGGACAAGAGACCCAGTACTTC.

The CDR3 spells CASRKGDRATVWSSYNSPLHF. The DNA of the CDR3 is TGCGCCAGCCGAAAAGGGGACAGGGCAACGGTTTGGAGCTCCTATAATTCACCCCTCCACTTT. The chain has TRBV5-1 and TRBJ1-6, with 9 bases lining up with TRBD1. Per germline, CDR1 SGHRS and CDR2 YFSETQ. Trimming cost V 7 bases and J 0 bases; bases outside gene matches: 20. This CDR3 region has 21 residues.

The V gene is TRBV7-9, the J gene TRBJ2-3, with 8 nucleotides matching TRBD2. V trimming: 3 bases; J trimming: 3 bases; junction bases outside the gene matches: 11. There are 17 residues in the CDR3. CDR1 SEHNR and CDR2 FQNEAQ come from the germline V gene (reference sequence). CDR3 bases: TGTGCCAGCAGCTTTAGCGGGACCGACGGTAGGACAGATACGCAGTATTTT. Protein: CASSFSGTDGRTDTQYF.

This clone showed up just once. V gene TRBV30 combines with J gene TRBJ2-3; D is perhaps TRBD2 (5 bases). V was trimmed by 0 bases and J by 1 base, leaving 11 bases between them. Germline V gene lookup returns CDR1 GTSNPN and CDR2 SVGIG (reference sequence). The CDR3 totals 15 residues. CDR3 bases: TGTGCCTGGAGTGTGGACTTGGTTGGCACAGATACGCAGTATTTT. Translating it yields CAWSVDLVGTDTQYF.

The J gene is TRBJ2-5, the V gene TRBV2, with D possibly being TRBD2 (5 bases). CDR1 is SNHLY, CDR2 FYNNEI, per germline. The CDR3 consists of 18 residues. Trimming left V 0 bases short and J 1 base short, with 18 bases between. CDR3 nucleotide sequence: TGTGCCAGCAGTGAAGCTTTGGTTGGACTGGCAACCCAAGAGACCCAGTACTTC. This sequence encodes CASSEALVGLATQETQYF.

The chain recombines TRBV6-5 with TRBJ1-2; 10 nucleotides agree with TRBD1. From germline, CDR1 is MNHEY and CDR2 SVGAGI. This CDR3 contains 16 residues. The trim removed 1 base at V and 7 bases at J, leaving 9 bases unmatched. In DNA form, the CDR3 reads TGTGCCAGCAGTTACTACCCCCGGACAGGGGGAGGTGGCTACACCTTC. Protein product: CASSYYPRTGGGGYTF.

The CDR3 is CASSVGAEGSPLHF. The CDR3 bases are TGTGCCAGCAGCGTGGGGGCCGAGGGTTCACCCCTCCACTTT. V usage is TRBV9 and J usage is TRBJ1-6; the D gene is possibly TRBD1 (6 bases). V was shortened by 2 bases and J by 9 bases, with 12 bases between the two germline ends. Looked up from germline, CDR1 is SGDLS and CDR2 is YYNGEE. The CDR3 is 14 residues long. Based on the CDR3 plus reference TRBV9 and TRBJ1-6, the full variable domain is DSGVTQTPKHLITATGQRVTLRCSPRSGDLSVYWYQQSLDQGLQFLIQYYNGEERAKGNILERFSAQQFPDLHSELNLSSLELGDSALYFCASSVGAEGSPLHFGNGTRLTVT.

The V gene is TRBV3-1 (or the pseudogene TRBV3-2), the J gene TRBJ2-7, with D perhaps matching TRBD2 (5 bases). Between the trimmed V and J ends, which lost 2 bases and 7 bases, there was a span of 9 bases. CDR3 length: 12 amino acids. Germline V gene sequence: CDR1 LGHDT, CDR2 YNNKEL (reference sequence). In DNA, the CDR3 is TGTGCCAGCAGCCAACATCGCGGGGAGCAGTACTTC. Protein sequence: CASSQHRGEQYF.

This chain uses TRBV28 with TRBJ1-3; maybe TRBD1 (5 bases). The ends were cut back, 8 bases at V and 2 bases at J, with 10 bases in the middle. CDR1 and CDR2 (germline): MDHEN, SYDVKM. The CDR3 totals 13 residues. The CDR3 reads CASDRHTGNTIYF. The CDR3 region has the DNA TGTGCCAGCGACAGACATACTGGAAACACCATATATTTT.

This clone was observed a few times. V gene TRBV19 combines with J gene TRBJ2-7; D ambiguous. Trimming left V 8 bases short and J 4 bases short, with 12 bases between. Germline V gene sequence: CDR1 LNHDA, CDR2 SQIVND (reference sequence). This CDR3 is built from 12 residues. This CDR3 reads CASGPASYEQYF. DNA for the CDR3: TGTGCCAGTGGGCCAGCTTCGTACGAGCAGTACTTC.

The chain is built from TRBV27 and TRBJ2-7; TRBD1 might be the D (6 bases). Trimming cost V 3 bases and J 4 bases, with 22 bases left between them. Germline V lookup: CDR1 MNHEY, CDR2 SMNVEV (reference sequence). The CDR3 spans 17 residues. DNA of the CDR3: TGTGCCAGCAGTTTCAAAGGGGGAGTTGATTGGGGATACGAGCAGTACTTC. Its translation: CASSFKGGVDWGYEQYF.

This clone has more than one count but fewer than ten. This CDR3 is CASSQGQNTGELFF. CDR3 coding DNA: TGTGCCAGCAGCCAGGGGCAGAACACCGGGGAGCTGTTTTTT. The V and J genes are TRBV6-2 or TRBV6-3 and TRBJ2-2; D may be TRBD1 (6 bases). Germline V gene sequence: CDR1 MNHEY, CDR2 SVGEGT. V lost 6 bases and J lost 1, with 9 bases in between. This CDR3 has 14 residues.

The chain combines TRBV25-1 with TRBJ2-7; 7 nucleotides line up with TRBD1. CDR1 and CDR2 from the germline V gene are MGHDK and SYGVNS. The V and J ends lost 4 bases and 4 bases, in that order; junction bases with no gene match: 13. The CDR3 runs to 16 residues. The CDR3 region is CASSGTGGYPGYEQYF. The CDR3 bases are TGTGCCAGCAGTGGGACAGGAGGTTACCCCGGGTACGAGCAGTACTTC.